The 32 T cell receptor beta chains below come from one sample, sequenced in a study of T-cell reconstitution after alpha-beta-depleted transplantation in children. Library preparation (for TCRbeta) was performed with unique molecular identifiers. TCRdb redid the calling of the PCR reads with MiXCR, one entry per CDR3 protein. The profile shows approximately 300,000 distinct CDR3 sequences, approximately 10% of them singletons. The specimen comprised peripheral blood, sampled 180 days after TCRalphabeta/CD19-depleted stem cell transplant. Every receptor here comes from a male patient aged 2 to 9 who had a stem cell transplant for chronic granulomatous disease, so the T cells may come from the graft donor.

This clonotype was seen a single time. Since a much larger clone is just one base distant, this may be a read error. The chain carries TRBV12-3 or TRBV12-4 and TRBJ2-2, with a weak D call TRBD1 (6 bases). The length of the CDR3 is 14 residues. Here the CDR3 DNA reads TGTGCCAGCAGTCGGACAGAGAACACCGGGGTGCTGTTTTTT. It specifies CASSRTENTGVLFF.

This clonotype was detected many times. The CDR3 DNA follows: TGCAGTGCTAGCGGTCCGTCGGGGTCCTACGAGCAGTACTTC. It encodes CSASGPSGSYEQYF. The chain joins TRBV20-1 to TRBJ2-7; possible D gene TRBD2, 5 bases. Germline V lookup: CDR1 DFQATT, CDR2 SNEGSKA (reference sequence). CDR3 length: 14 residues. V lost 3 bases and J 1 base, leaving 13 bases between the germline ends.

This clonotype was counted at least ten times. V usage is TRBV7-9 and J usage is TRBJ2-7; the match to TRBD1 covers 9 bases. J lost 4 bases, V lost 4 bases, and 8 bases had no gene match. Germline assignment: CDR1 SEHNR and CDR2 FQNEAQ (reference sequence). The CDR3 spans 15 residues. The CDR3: CASSSGTGMKYEQYF. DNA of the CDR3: TGTGCCAGCAGCTCCGGGACAGGGATGAAGTACGAGCAGTACTTC.

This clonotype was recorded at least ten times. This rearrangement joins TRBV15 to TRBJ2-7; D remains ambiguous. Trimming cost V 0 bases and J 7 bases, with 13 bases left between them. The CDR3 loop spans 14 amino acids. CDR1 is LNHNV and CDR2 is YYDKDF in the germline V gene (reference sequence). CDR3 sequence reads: CATSRDLKVGEQYF. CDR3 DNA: TGTGCCACCAGCAGAGATCTCAAGGTCGGGGAGCAGTACTTC.

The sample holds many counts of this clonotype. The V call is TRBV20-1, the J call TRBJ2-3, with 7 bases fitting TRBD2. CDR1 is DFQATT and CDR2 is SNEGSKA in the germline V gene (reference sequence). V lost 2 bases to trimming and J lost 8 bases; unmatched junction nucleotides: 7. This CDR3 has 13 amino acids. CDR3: CSARPRERGTQYF. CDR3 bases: TGCAGTGCTAGACCGCGGGAGCGTGGTACGCAGTATTTT.

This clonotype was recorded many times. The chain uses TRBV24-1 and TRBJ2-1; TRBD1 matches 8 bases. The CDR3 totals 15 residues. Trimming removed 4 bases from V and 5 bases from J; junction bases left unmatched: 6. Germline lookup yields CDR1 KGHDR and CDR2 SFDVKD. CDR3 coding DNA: TGTGCCACCAGTGAAGGAGGGACAGGAGACAATGAGCAGTTCTTC. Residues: CATSEGGTGDNEQFF.

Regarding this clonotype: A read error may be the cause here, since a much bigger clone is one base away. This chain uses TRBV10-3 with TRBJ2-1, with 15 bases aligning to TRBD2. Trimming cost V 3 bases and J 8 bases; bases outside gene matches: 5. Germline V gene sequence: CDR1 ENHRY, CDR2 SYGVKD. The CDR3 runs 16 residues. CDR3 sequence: CAISDPGLAGGHEQFF. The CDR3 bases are TGTGCCATCAGTGACCCAGGACTAGCGGGGGGGCATGAGCAGTTCTTC.

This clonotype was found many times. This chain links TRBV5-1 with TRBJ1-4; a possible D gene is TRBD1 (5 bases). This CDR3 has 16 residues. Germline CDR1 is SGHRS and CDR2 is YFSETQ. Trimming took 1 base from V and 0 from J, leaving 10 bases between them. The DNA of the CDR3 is TGCGCCAGCAGCTTGACGGGGACTGCAACTAATGAAAAACTGTTTTTT. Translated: CASSLTGTATNEKLFF.

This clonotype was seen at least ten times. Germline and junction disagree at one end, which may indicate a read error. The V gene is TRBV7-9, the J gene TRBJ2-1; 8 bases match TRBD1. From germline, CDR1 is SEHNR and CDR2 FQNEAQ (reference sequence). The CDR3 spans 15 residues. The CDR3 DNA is TGCGCCAGCAGCCCAGGGGGCAGCTCCTACAATGAGCAGTTCTTC. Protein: CASSPGGSSYNEQFF.

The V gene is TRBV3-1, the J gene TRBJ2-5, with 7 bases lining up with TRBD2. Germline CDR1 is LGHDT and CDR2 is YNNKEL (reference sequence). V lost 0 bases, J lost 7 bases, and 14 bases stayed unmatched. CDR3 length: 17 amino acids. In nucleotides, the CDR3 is TGTGCCAGCAGCCAAGATATCGGCGGGAGACCCGGGGGGACCCAGTACTTC. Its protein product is CASSQDIGGRPGGTQYF.

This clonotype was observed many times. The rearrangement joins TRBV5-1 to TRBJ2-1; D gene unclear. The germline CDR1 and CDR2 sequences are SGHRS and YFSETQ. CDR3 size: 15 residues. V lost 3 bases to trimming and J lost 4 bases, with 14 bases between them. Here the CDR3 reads CASSSLSLLYNEQFF. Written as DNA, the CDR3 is TGCGCCAGCAGCTCCTTATCCCTCTTATACAATGAGCAGTTCTTC.

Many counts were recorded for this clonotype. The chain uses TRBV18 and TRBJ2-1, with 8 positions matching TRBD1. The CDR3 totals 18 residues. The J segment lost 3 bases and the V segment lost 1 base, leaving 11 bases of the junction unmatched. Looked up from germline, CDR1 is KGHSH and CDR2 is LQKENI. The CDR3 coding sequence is TGTGCCAGCTCACCACGGCAGGGGGCGAGACTAGGCTACAATGAGCAGTTCTTC. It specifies CASSPRQGARLGYNEQFF.

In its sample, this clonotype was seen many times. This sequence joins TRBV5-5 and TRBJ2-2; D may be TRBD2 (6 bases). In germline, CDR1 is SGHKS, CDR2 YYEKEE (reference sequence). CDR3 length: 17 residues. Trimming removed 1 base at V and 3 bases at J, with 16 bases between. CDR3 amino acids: CASSLRSAGPHTGELFF. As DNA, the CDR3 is TGTGCCAGCAGCTTGAGGTCGGCGGGGCCTCACACCGGGGAGCTGTTTTTT.

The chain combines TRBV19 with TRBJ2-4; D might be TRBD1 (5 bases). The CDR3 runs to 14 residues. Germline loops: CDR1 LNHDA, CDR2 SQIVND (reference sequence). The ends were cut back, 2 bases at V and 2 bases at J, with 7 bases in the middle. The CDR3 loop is CASSIKGTKNIQYF. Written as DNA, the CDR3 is TGTGCCAGTAGTATAAAGGGGACCAAAAACATTCAGTACTTC.

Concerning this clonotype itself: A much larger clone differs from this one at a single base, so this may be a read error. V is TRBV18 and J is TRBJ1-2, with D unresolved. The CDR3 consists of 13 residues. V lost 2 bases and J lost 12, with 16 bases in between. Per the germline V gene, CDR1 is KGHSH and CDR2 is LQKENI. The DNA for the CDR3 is TGTGCCAGCTCACCAGAGGTGGTAGACGGCGACACCTTC. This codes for CASSPEVVDGDTF.

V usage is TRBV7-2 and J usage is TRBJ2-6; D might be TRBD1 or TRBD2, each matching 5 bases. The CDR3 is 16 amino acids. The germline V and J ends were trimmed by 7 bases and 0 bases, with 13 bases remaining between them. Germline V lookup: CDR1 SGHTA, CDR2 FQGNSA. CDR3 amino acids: CASNHRGGSGANVLTF. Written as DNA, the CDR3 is TGTGCCAGCAATCACCGTGGGGGCTCTGGGGCCAACGTCCTGACTTTC.

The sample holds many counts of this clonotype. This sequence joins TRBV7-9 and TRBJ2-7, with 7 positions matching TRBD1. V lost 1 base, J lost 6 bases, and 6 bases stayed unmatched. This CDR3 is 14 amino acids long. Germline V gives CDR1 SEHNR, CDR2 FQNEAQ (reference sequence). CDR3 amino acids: CASSLGGTVGEQYF. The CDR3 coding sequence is TGTGCCAGCAGCTTAGGAGGGACAGTAGGCGAGCAGTACTTC.

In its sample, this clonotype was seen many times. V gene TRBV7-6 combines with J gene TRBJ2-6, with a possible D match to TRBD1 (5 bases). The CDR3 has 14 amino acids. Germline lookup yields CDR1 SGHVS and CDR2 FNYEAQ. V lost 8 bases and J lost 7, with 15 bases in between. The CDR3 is CASGANLGANVLTF. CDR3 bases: TGTGCCAGCGGGGCCAACCTGGGAGCCAACGTCCTGACTTTC.

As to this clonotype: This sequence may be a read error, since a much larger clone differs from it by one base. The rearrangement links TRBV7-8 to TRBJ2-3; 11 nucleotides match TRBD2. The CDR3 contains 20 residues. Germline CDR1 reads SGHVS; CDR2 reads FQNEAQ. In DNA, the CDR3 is TGTGCCAGCAGCTTAGTTCAAGGGTTGGCTAGCGGGGGGAGCACAGATATGCAGTATTTT. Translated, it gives CASSLVQGLASGGSTDMQYF.

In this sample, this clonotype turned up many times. The DNA for the CDR3 is TGTGCCAGCAGCGCACAGGGGTCTGGGGCCAACGTCCTGACTTTC. Its translation: CASSAQGSGANVLTF. The chain joins TRBV9 to TRBJ2-6; 7 bases line up with TRBD1. The germline CDR1 and CDR2 sequences are SGDLS and YYNGEE. The CDR3 is 15 residues long. V trimming: 3 bases; J trimming: 1 base; junction bases outside the gene matches: 1.

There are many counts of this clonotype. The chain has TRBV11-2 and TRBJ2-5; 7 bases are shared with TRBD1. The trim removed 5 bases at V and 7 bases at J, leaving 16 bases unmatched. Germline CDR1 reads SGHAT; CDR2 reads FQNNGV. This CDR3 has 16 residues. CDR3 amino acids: CASSPRTGVMEVTQYF. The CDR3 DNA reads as TGTGCCAGCAGCCCGAGGACAGGCGTAATGGAGGTGACCCAGTACTTC.

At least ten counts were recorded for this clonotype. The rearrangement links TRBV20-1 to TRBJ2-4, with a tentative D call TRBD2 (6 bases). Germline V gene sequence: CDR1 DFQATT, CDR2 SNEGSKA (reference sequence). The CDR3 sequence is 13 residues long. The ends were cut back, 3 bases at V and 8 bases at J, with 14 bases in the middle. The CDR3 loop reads CSASGGTFDIQYF. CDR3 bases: TGCAGTGCTAGTGGCGGGACCTTCGACATTCAGTACTTC.

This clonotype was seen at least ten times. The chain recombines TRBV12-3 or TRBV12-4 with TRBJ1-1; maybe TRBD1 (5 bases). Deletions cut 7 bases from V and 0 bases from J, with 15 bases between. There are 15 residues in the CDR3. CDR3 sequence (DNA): TGTGCCAGCAACTCTGCTGGGGGGATGAACACTGAAGCTTTCTTT. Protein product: CASNSAGGMNTEAFF.

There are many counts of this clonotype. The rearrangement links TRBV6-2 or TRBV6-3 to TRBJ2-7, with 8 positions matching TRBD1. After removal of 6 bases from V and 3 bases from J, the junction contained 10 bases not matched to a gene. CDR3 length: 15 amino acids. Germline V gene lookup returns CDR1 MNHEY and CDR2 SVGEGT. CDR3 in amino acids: CASRRSDRVVYEQYF. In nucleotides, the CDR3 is TGTGCCAGCAGGCGTTCGGACAGGGTTGTCTACGAGCAGTACTTC.

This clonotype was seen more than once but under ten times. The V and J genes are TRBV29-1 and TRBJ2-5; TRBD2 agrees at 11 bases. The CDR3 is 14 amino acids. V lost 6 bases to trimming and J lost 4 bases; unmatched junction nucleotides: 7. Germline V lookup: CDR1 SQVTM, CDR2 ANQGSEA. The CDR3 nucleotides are TGCAGCGTCACTAGCGGGAGTTTTGGAGAGACCCAGTACTTC. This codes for CSVTSGSFGETQYF.

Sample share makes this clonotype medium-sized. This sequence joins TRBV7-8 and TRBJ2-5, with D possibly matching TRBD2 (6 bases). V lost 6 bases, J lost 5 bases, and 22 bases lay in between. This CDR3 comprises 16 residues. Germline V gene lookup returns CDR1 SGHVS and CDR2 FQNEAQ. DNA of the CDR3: TGTGCCAGCAGTTTCGACCAAGCGGGTTTCGAGGAGACCCAGTACTTC. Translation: CASSFDQAGFEETQYF.

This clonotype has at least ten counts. The CDR3 DNA sequence: TGCAGTGCTTCACTAGCGGGGGGCGGCGGGCTAGAGACCCAGTACTTC. This gives the protein CSASLAGGGGLETQYF. The chain is built from TRBV20-1 and TRBJ2-5; 12 nucleotides agree with TRBD2. The CDR3 extends over 16 amino acids. Germline CDR1 is DFQATT and CDR2 is SNEGSKA (reference sequence). The ends lost 5 bases at V and 4 bases at J; junction bases unmatched: 11.

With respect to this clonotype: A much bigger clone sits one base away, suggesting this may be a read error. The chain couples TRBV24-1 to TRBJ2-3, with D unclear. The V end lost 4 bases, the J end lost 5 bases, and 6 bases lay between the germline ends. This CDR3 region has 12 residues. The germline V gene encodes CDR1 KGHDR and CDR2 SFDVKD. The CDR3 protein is CATSDTLDTQYF. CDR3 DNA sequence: TGTGCCACCAGTGACACGCTAGATACGCAGTATTTT.

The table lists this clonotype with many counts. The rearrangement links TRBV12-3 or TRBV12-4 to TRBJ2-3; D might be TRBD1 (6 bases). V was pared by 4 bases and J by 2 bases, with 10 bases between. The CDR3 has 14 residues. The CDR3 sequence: CASSYRDNTDTQYF. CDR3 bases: TGTGCCAGCAGTTACAGGGATAACACAGATACGCAGTATTTT.

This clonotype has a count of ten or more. CDR3 sequence: CSAGLAGLDTQYF. DNA for the CDR3: TGCAGTGCCGGACTAGCGGGACTCGACACGCAGTATTTT. V is TRBV20-1 and J is TRBJ2-3; 12 bases map to TRBD2. Unmatched junction bases numbered 7, after V lost 6 bases and J lost 9 bases. This CDR3 region has 13 residues. In germline, CDR1 is DFQATT, CDR2 SNEGSKA (reference sequence).

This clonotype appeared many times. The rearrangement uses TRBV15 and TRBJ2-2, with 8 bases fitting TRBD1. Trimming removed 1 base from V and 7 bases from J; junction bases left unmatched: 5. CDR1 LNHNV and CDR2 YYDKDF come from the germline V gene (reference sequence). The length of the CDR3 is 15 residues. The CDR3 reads CATSRGTGSGGELFF. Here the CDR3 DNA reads TGTGCCACCAGCAGAGGGACAGGGTCAGGCGGGGAGCTGTTTTTT.

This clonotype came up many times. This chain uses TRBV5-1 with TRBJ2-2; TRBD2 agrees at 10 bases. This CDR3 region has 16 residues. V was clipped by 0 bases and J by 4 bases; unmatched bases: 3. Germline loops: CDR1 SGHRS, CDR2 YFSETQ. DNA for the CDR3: TGCGCCAGCAGCTTGGCGCTAGCGGGGGTCACCGGGGAGCTGTTTTTT. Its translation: CASSLALAGVTGELFF. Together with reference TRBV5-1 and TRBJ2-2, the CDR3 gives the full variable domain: KAGVTQTPRYLIKTRGQQVTLSCSPISGHRSVSWYQQTPGQGLQFLFEYFSETQRNKGNFPGRFSGRQFSNSRSEMNVSTLELGDSALYLCASSLALAGVTGELFFGEGSRLTVL.